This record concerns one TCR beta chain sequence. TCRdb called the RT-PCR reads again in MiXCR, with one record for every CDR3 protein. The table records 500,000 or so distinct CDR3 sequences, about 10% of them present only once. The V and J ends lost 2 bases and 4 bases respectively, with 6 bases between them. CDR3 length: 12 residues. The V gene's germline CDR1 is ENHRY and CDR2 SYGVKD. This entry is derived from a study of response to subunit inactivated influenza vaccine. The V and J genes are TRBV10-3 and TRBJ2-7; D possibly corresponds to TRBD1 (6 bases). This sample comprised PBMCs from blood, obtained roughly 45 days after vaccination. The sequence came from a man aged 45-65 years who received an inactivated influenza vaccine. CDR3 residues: CAISEGTYEQYF. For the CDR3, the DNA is TGTGCCATCAGTGAGGGGACATACGAGCAGTACTTC.